This T cell receptor (beta chain) was retrieved from a study of early T cells in non-severe SARS-CoV-2 infection. MiXCR was run by TCRdb on the 5' RACE reads, yielding one entry per CDR3 protein. The data contain tens of thousands of distinct CDR3 sequences, roughly 10% of them singletons. The germline V gene encodes CDR1 LGHNT and CDR2 FRNRAP. The V and J ends lost 4 bases and 2 bases respectively, with 12 bases between them. The CDR3 loop spans 15 amino acids. In this sample, this clonotype turned up many times. This rearrangement joins TRBV12-5 to TRBJ1-5; D possibly corresponds to TRBD1 (5 bases). Input material: whole blood. The clonotype comes from an adult who was a healthcare worker with PCR-confirmed SARS-CoV-2 infection or an uninfected control (not recorded which). The CDR3 loop is CASGWGVPGNQPQHF. CDR3 bases: TGTGCTAGTGGTTGGGGGGTCCCTGGCAATCAGCCCCAGCATTTT.